This T cell receptor beta chain was documented in a study of T cells in Graves' hyperthyroidism and ophthalmopathy. Overall study: Peripheral blood collection took place at initial diagnosis, before any treatment. Findings and caveats of the study: A median about 6.5 months before onset, the model predicted ophthalmopathy. A model of 13 V-J features distinguished ophthalmopathy from stable hyperthyroidism.

The germline V and J ends were trimmed by 2 bases and 9 bases, with 8 bases remaining between them. This CDR3 has 13 amino acids. Per germline, CDR1 MNHEY and CDR2 SVGAGI. RNA transcripts provided the source from which TCR beta CDR3 regions were amplified. HTBI primers were used for first-round RT-PCR of the TCR CDR3. TCRdb ran MiXCR on the multiplex PCR reads and lists one entry per CDR3 protein. The sample lists about 760,000 distinct CDR3 sequences, approximately 40% occurring once. At least ten counts were recorded for this clonotype. The target antigen is unknown. The specimen was blood. The receptor comes from a woman aged 35 to 49 with Graves' hyperthyroidism. The J gene is TRBJ1-6, the V gene TRBV6-5; unclear D gene. Here the CDR3 reads CASSYGLGSPLHF. The CDR3 DNA reads TGTGCCAGCAGTTACGGGCTGGGTTCACCCCTCCACTTT.